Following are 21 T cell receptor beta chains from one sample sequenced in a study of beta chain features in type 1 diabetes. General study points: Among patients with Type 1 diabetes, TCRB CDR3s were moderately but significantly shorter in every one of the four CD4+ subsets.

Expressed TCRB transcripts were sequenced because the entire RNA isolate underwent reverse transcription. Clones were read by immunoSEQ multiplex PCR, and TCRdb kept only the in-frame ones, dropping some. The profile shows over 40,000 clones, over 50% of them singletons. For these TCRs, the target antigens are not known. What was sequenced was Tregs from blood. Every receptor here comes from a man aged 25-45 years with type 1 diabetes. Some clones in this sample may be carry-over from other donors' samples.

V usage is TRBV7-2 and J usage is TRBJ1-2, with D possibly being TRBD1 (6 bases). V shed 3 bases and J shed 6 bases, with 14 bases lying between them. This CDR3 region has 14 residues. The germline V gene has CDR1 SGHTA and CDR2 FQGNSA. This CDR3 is CASSFRGVSHGYTF. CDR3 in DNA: TGTGCCAGCAGCTTCAGGGGAGTGAGCCATGGCTACACCTTC. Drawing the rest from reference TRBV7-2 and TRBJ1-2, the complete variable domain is GAGVSQSPSNKVTEKGKDVELRCDPISGHTALYWYRQSLGQGLEFLIYFQGNSAPDKSGLPSDRFSAERTGGSVSTLTIQRTQQEDSAVYLCASSFRGVSHGYTFGSGTRLTVV.

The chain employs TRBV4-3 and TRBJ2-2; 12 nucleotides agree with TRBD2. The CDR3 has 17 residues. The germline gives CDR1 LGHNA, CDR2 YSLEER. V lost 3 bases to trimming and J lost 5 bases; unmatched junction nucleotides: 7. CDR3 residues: CASSHLLAGGRTGELFF. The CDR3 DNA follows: TGCGCCAGCAGCCACCTACTAGCGGGGGGTAGGACCGGGGAGCTGTTTTTT.

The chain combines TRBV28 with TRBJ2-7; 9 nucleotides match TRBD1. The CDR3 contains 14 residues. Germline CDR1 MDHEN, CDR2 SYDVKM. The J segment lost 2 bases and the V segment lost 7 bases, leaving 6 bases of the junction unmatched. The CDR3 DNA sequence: TGTGCCAGCATTTCCACAGGGGGCACCTACGAGCAGTACTTC. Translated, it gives CASISTGGTYEQYF.

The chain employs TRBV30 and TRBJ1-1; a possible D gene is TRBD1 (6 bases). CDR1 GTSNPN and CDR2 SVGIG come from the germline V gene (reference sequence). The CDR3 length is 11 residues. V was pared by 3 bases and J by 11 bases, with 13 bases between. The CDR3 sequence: CAWSTGSRAFF. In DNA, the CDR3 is TGTGCCTGGAGCACAGGGTCCCGGGCTTTCTTT.

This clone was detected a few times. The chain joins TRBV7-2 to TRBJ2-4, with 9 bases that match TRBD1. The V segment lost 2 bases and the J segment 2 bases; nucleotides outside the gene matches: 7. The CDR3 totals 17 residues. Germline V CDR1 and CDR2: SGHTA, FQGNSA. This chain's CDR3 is CASSLMGQGVSKNIQYF. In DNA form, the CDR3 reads TGTGCCAGCAGCTTAATGGGACAGGGCGTATCCAAAAACATTCAGTACTTC. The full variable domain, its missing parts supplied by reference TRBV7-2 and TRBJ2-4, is GAGVSQSPSNKVTEKGKDVELRCDPISGHTALYWYRQSLGQGLEFLIYFQGNSAPDKSGLPSDRFSAERTGGSVSTLTIQRTQQEDSAVYLCASSLMGQGVSKNIQYFGAGTRLSVL.

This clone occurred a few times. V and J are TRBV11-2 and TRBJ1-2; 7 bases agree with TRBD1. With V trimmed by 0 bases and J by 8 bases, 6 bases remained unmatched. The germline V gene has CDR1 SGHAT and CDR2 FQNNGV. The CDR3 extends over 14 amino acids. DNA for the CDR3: TGTGCCAGCAGCTTAGACAGGGGGTCTTACGGCTACACCTTC. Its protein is CASSLDRGSYGYTF.

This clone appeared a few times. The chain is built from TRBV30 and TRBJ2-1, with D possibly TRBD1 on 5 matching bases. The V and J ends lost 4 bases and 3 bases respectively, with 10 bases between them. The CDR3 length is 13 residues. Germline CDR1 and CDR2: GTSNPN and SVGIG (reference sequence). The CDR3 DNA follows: TGTGCCTGGACCCAGGGCGGCTACAATGAGCAGTTCTTC. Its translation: CAWTQGGYNEQFF.

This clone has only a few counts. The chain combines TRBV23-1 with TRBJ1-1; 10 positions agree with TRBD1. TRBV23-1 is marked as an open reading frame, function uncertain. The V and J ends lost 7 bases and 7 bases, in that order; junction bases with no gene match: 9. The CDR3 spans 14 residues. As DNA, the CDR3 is TGCGCCAGCAAAATGACAGGGGGCCTTGGTGAAGCTTTCTTT. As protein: CASKMTGGLGEAFF.

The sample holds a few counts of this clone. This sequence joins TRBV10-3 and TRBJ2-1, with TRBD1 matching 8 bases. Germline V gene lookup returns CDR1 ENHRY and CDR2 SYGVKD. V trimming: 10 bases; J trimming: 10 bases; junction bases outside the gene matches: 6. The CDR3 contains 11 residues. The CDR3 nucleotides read TGTGCCACGACAGGGGAAGGAGAGCAGTTCTTC. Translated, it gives CATTGEGEQFF.

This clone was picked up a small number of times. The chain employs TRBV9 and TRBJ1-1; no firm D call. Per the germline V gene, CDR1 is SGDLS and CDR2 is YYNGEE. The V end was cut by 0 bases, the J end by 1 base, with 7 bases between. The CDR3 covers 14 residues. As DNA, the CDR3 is TGTGCCAGCAGCGTAGAAATTCGGAACACTGAAGCTTTCTTT. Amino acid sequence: CASSVEIRNTEAFF.

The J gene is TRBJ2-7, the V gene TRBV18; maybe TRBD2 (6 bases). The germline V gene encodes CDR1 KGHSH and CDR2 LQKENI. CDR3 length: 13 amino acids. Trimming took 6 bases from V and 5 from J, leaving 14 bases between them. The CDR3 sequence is CASSPGAGNEQYF. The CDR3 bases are TGTGCCAGCTCTCCGGGTGCGGGAAACGAGCAGTACTTC.

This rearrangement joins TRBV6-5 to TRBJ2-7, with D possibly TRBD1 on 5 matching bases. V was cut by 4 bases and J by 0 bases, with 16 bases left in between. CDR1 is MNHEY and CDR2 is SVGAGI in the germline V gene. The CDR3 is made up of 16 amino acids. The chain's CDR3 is CASSSGAVRASYEQYF. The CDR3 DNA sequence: TGTGCCAGCAGTTCCGGCGCCGTCAGGGCCTCCTACGAGCAGTACTTC.

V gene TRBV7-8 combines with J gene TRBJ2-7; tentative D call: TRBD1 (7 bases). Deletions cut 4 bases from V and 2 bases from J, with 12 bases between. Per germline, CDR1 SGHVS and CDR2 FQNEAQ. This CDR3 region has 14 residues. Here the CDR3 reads CASSWRGQTYEQYF. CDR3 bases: TGTGCCAGCAGCTGGCGGGGACAGACCTACGAGCAGTACTTC. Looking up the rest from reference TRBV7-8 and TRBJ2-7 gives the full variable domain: GAGVSQSPRYKVAKRGQDVALRCDPISGHVSLFWYQQALGQGPEFLTYFQNEAQLDKSGLPSDRFFAERPEGSVSTLKIQRTQQEDSAVYLCASSWRGQTYEQYFGPGTRLTVT.

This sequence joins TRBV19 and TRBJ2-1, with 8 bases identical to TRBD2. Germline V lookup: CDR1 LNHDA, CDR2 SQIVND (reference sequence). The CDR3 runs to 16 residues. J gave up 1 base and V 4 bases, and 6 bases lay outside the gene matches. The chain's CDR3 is CASSTWAGGSYNEQFF. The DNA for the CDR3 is TGTGCCAGTAGTACCTGGGCGGGGGGTTCCTACAATGAGCAGTTCTTC.

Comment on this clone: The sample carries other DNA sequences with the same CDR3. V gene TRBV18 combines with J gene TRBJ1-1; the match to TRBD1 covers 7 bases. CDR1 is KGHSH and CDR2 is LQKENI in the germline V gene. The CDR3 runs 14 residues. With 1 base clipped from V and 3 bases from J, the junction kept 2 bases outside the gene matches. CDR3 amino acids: CASSPLTGDTEAFF. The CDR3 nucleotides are TGTGCCAGCTCACCACTTACAGGGGACACTGAAGCTTTCTTT.

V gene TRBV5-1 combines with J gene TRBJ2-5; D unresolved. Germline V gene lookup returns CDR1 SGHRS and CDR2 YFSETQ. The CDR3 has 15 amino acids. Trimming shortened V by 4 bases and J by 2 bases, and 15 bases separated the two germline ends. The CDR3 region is CASSPRRERQETQYF. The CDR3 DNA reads TGCGCCAGCAGCCCGCGAAGAGAGAGGCAAGAGACCCAGTACTTC.

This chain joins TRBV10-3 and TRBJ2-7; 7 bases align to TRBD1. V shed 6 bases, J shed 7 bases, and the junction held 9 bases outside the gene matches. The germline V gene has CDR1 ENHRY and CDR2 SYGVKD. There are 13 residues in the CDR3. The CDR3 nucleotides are TGTGCCATCAGAGACCAGGGGGTTCCGGAGCAGTACTTC. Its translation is CAIRDQGVPEQYF.

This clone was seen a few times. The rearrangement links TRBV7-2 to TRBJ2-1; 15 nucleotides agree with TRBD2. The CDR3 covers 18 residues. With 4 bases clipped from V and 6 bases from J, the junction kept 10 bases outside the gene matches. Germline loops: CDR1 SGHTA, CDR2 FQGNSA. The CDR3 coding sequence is TGTGCCAGCAGCTGGGGACTAGCGGGGGGTCCAAGGAGCAATGAGCAGTTCTTC. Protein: CASSWGLAGGPRSNEQFF. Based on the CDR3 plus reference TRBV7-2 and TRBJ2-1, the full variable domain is GAGVSQSPSNKVTEKGKDVELRCDPISGHTALYWYRQSLGQGLEFLIYFQGNSAPDKSGLPSDRFSAERTGGSVSTLTIQRTQQEDSAVYLCASSWGLAGGPRSNEQFFGPGTRLTVL.

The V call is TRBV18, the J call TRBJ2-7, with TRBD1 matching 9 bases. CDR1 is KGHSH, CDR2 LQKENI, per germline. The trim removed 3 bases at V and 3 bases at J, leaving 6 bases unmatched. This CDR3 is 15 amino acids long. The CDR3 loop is CASSPAGQGFYEQYF. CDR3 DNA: TGTGCCAGCTCACCGGCGGGACAGGGCTTCTACGAGCAGTACTTC. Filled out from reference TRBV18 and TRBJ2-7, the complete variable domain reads NAGVMQNPRHLVRRRGQEARLRCSPMKGHSHVYWYRQLPEEGLKFMVYLQKENIIDESGMPKERFSAEFPKEGPSILRIQQVVRGDSAAYFCASSPAGQGFYEQYFGPGTRLTVT.

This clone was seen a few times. CDR3 sequence reads: CASSFGGQLTGELFF. The CDR3 bases are TGCGCCAGCAGCTTCGGGGGACAGCTCACCGGGGAGCTGTTTTTT. This rearrangement joins TRBV5-1 to TRBJ2-2; D perhaps matches TRBD1 (7 bases). This CDR3 has 15 amino acids. Between the trimmed V and J ends, which lost 2 bases and 4 bases, there was a span of 12 bases. Germline CDR1 SGHRS, CDR2 YFSETQ.

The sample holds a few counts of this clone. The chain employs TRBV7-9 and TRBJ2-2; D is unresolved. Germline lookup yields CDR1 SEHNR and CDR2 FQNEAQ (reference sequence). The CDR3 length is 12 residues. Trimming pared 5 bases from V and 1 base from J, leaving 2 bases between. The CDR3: CASSLNTGELFF. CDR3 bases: TGTGCCAGCAGCCTGAACACCGGGGAGCTGTTTTTT.